This T cell receptor (beta chain) is from a study of shared clonotypes between healthy human individuals. The CDR3 spans 14 residues. Germline CDR1 reads SGHRS; CDR2 reads YFSETQ. The V end was cut by 0 bases, the J end by 3 bases, with 10 bases between. Points on this clone: Its antigen is still unknown.

Whole-study results and caveats: Donors were few, which limited the genetic and exposure-history diversity represented.

The method was immunoSEQ multiplex PCR; TCRdb's version includes in-frame clones alone and lacks a portion of them. The sample includes hundreds of thousands of clones, around 80% of them seen just once. The TCR sequence derives from a woman between 40 and 50 years old in good health. Some clones in this sample may be carry-over from other donors' samples. The sample comprised PBMCs. The chain uses TRBV5-1 and TRBJ2-7, with D possibly matching TRBD2 (6 bases). In DNA, the CDR3 is TGCGCCAGCAGCTTGGGGCAGGGAGGCTACGAGCAGTACTTC. The encoded protein is CASSLGQGGYEQYF.